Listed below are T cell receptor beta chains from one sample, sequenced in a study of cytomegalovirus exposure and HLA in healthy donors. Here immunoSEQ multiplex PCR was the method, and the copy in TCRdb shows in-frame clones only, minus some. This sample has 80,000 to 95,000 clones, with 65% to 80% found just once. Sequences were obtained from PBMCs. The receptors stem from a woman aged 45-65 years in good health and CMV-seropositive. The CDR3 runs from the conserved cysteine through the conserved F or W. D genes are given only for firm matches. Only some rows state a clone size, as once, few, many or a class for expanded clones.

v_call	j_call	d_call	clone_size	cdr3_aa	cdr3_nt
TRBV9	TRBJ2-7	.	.	CASSVDASLAYEQYF	TGTGCCAGCAGCGTAGACGCTAGTCTGGCCTACGAGCAGTACTTC
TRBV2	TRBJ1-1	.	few	CASSEEVAALKINTEAFF	TGTGCCAGCAGTGAAGAGGTGGCAGCACTAAAGATTAACACTGAAGCTTTCTTT
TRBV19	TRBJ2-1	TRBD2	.	CASSTKAGYYNEQFF	TGTGCCAGTAGTACAAAAGCGGGGTACTACAATGAGCAGTTCTTC
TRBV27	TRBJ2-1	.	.	CASSLYSGSYNEQFF	TGTGCCAGCAGTTTATATAGCGGTTCCTACAATGAGCAGTTCTTC
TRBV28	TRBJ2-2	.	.	CASSLRQGGTGELFF	TGTGCCAGCAGTTTGCGGCAGGGGGGCACCGGGGAGCTGTTTTTT
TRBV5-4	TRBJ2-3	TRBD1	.	CASSAGQAGTDTQYF	TGTGCCAGCAGCGCGGGACAGGCGGGCACAGATACGCAGTATTTT
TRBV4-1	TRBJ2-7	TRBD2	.	CASSQGALAGYYEQYF	TGCGCCAGCAGCCAAGGGGCCCTAGCGGGGTACTACGAGCAGTACTTC
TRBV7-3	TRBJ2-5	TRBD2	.	CASSLLAGSETQYF	TGTGCCAGCAGCTTACTAGCGGGGAGTGAGACCCAGTACTTC
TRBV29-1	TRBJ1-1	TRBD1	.	CSVDSDRGTEAFF	TGCAGCGTTGATAGCGACAGGGGCACTGAAGCTTTCTTT
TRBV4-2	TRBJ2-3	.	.	CASSQTLRYPSTDTQYF	TGTGCCAGCAGCCAAACTCTACGCTACCCGAGCACAGATACGCAGTATTTT
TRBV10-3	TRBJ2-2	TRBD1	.	CAIMRDRGPGELFF	TGTGCCATCATGCGGGACAGGGGGCCCGGGGAGCTGTTTTTT
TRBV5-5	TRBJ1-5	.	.	CASSPTAGSNQPQHF	TGTGCCAGCAGCCCCACCGCGGGAAGCAATCAGCCCCAGCATTTT
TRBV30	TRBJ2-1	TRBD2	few	CAWSGGLAVGSYNEQFF	TGTGCCTGGAGTGGAGGACTAGCGGTCGGCTCCTACAATGAGCAGTTCTTC
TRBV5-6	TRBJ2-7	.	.	CASSSQTRYYEQYF	TGTGCCAGCAGCTCCCAGACTAGATACTACGAGCAGTACTTC
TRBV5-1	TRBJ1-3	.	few	CASSLASGRAGNTIYF	TGCGCCAGCAGCTTGGCCTCTGGCAGGGCTGGAAACACCATATATTTT
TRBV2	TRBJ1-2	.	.	CASSRDSVDYGYTF	TGTGCCAGCAGCCGAGACAGTGTGGACTATGGCTACACCTTC
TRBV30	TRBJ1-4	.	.	CAWCPGAYEKLFF	TGTGCCTGGTGCCCGGGAGCCTATGAAAAACTGTTTTTT
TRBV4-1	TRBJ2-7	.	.	CASSRGRTGADEQYF	TGCGCCAGCAGCCGCGGGAGGACAGGGGCCGACGAGCAGTACTTC
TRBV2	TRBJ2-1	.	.	CASSQTSEQFF	TGTGCCAGCAGTCAGACTAGTGAGCAGTTCTTC
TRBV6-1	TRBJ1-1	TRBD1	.	CATTGTGTMNTEAFF	TGTGCCACCACCGGGACAGGCACCATGAACACTGAAGCTTTCTTT
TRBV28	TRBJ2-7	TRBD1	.	CASSLGRGLGEQYF	TGTGCCAGCAGTTTGGGCAGGGGGTTGGGCGAGCAGTACTTC
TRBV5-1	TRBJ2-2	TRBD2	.	CASSLARGDTGELFF	TGCGCCAGCAGCTTGGCCCGGGGGGACACCGGGGAGCTGTTTTTT
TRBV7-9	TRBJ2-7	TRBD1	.	CSSSSTGTGTSYEQYF	TGTTCCAGCAGTTCAACCGGGACAGGGACCTCCTACGAGCAGTACTTC
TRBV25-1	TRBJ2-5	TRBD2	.	CASSLAGERKQYF	TGTGCCAGCAGTCTAGCGGGAGAACGTAAGCAGTACTTC